The 31 T cell receptor beta chains below come from one sample, sequenced in a study of blood T cell repertoires in COVID-19 (dated by TCRdb to 2018 to 2021). The receptor library was made with the immunoSEQ multiplex PCR assay. TCRdb provides this immuneACCESS table in a form limited to in-frame rearrangements. Some clones are lacking; in checked studies, under half of them reflect an unresolved V gene, and why the rest are absent is not known. This sample comprises some 300,000 clones, about nine tenths of them detected only once. Of the sample, over 3.5% is held by the ten largest clones. Sequenced sample: PBMCs or T cells enriched from blood (not recorded which). The receptor source for this set is a man aged 25-45 years who had recovered from COVID-19.

The V and J genes are TRBV3-1 (or the pseudogene TRBV3-2) and TRBJ2-7; a weak D match, TRBD1 (6 bases). The V and J ends lost 5 bases and 2 bases respectively, with 25 bases between them. The CDR3 totals 18 residues. Per the germline V gene, CDR1 is LGHDT and CDR2 is YNNKEL (reference sequence). CDR3 protein: CASSSHPPGVINAYEQYF. The CDR3 coding sequence is TGTGCCAGCAGCTCTCACCCCCCAGGGGTAATAAACGCCTACGAGCAGTACTTC.

The CDR3 spells CATSRGGTGSNYGYTF. CDR3 nucleotides: TGTGCCACCAGCAGAGGCGGGACAGGAAGTAACTATGGCTACACCTTC. The chain couples TRBV15 to TRBJ1-2; 8 positions match TRBD1. The junction had 5 bases not matched to a gene; V was cut back by 1 base and J by 1 base. This CDR3 has 16 amino acids. Germline CDR1 is LNHNV and CDR2 is YYDKDF (reference sequence).

The J gene is TRBJ1-6, the V gene TRBV5-6, with D hard to call. Germline loops: CDR1 SGHDT, CDR2 YYEEEE. The CDR3 has 16 residues. The ends were cut back, 0 bases at V and 5 bases at J, with 12 bases in the middle. The CDR3 loop is CASSLERVLDNSPLHF. DNA of the CDR3: TGTGCCAGCAGCTTGGAGCGGGTTCTTGATAATTCACCCCTCCACTTT.

The J gene is TRBJ2-7, the V gene TRBV6-5; D is unclear. The CDR3 loop spans 13 amino acids. V shed 4 bases and J shed 7 bases, with 14 bases lying between them. CDR1 and CDR2 from the germline V gene are MNHEY and SVGAGI. The CDR3 spells CASSSTARSEQYF. The CDR3 DNA is TGTGCCAGCAGTTCCACTGCACGAAGTGAGCAGTACTTC.

The CDR3 is CASSLRSGDPLYNEQFF. The CDR3 nucleotides are TGTGCCAGCAGCTTACGGTCCGGGGATCCCCTTTACAATGAGCAGTTCTTC. This chain links TRBV11-2 with TRBJ2-1; D may be TRBD2 (5 bases). V was shortened by 2 bases and J by 4 bases, with 18 bases between the two germline ends. The CDR3 is made up of 17 amino acids. Looked up from germline, CDR1 is SGHAT and CDR2 is FQNNGV.

The rearrangement links TRBV10-1 to TRBJ2-7, with 11 positions matching TRBD2. With 0 bases clipped from V and 3 bases from J, the junction kept 4 bases outside the gene matches. CDR1 and CDR2 from the germline V gene are WNHNN and SYGVQD (reference sequence). CDR3 size: 16 residues. The chain's CDR3 is CASSESELAGGYEQYF. The CDR3 DNA reads TGCGCCAGCAGTGAGTCGGAGCTAGCGGGAGGCTACGAGCAGTACTTC.

The chain is built from TRBV7-6 and TRBJ1-4, with TRBD1 as a possible D gene (6 bases). The germline gives CDR1 SGHVS, CDR2 FNYEAQ. This CDR3 region has 14 residues. V was clipped by 5 bases and J by 4 bases, with 11 bases between them. The CDR3, as DNA: TGTGCCAGCAGCCCCGGACAGAATAATGAAAAACTGTTTTTT. Its protein product is CASSPGQNNEKLFF.

The J gene is TRBJ2-1, the V gene TRBV5-1, with a possible D match to TRBD2 (6 bases). Germline V gene lookup returns CDR1 SGHRS and CDR2 YFSETQ. This CDR3 has 15 residues. Trimming took off 0 bases at V and 9 bases at J, with 16 bases between the two ends. The CDR3 nucleotides read TGCGCCAGCAGCTTGGCGGGAGCGGGTCGGGTTGAGCAGTTCTTC. This gives the protein CASSLAGAGRVEQFF.

The rearrangement links TRBV7-2 to TRBJ2-5; D is perhaps TRBD2 (6 bases). Germline CDR1 and CDR2: SGHTA and FQGNSA. The CDR3 loop spans 14 amino acids. V was trimmed by 3 bases and J by 5 bases, leaving 13 bases between them. CDR3 nucleotides: TGTGCCAGCAGCTTTGGACGCGCGGGGGAGACCCAGTACTTC. This gives the protein CASSFGRAGETQYF. The whole variable domain, filled in from reference TRBV7-2 and TRBJ2-5, reads GAGVSQSPSNKVTEKGKDVELRCDPISGHTALYWYRQSLGQGLEFLIYFQGNSAPDKSGLPSDRFSAERTGGSVSTLTIQRTQQEDSAVYLCASSFGRAGETQYFGPGTRLLVL.

The chain combines TRBV18 with TRBJ2-3, with 8 bases identical to TRBD1. V was pared by 4 bases and J by 5 bases, with 14 bases of the junction left unmatched. Germline V lookup: CDR1 KGHSH, CDR2 LQKENI. The length of the CDR3 is 17 residues. The CDR3 loop reads CASSRAQGAVGKDTQYF. The CDR3 region has the DNA TGTGCCAGCTCACGGGCCCAGGGGGCTGTTGGGAAAGATACGCAGTATTTT.

The V call is TRBV10-1, the J call TRBJ1-1; D is possibly TRBD1 (6 bases). V was pared by 3 bases and J by 5 bases, with 10 bases between. Germline CDR1 WNHNN, CDR2 SYGVQD (reference sequence). There are 13 residues in the CDR3. In DNA form, the CDR3 reads TGCGCCAGCAGTGACAGGGGACGAACTGAAGCTTTCTTT. It specifies CASSDRGRTEAFF.

The genes are TRBV3-1 (or the pseudogene TRBV3-2) and TRBJ2-3; the match to TRBD2 covers 10 bases. V dropped 5 bases and J dropped 3; count of bases not matched to a gene: 5. Germline CDR1 LGHDT, CDR2 YNNKEL (reference sequence). The CDR3 totals 15 residues. DNA for the CDR3: TGTGCCAGCAGCGCTAGCGGGGGTAAAACAGATACGCAGTATTTT. Encoded protein: CASSASGGKTDTQYF.

The V gene is TRBV30, the J gene TRBJ2-7, with TRBD2 matching over 9 bases. V gave up 4 bases and J gave up 7 bases; unmatched junction bases: 14. The CDR3 is made up of 15 amino acids. Per the germline V gene, CDR1 is GTSNPN and CDR2 is SVGIG (reference sequence). Here the CDR3 reads CAWMLAGAGGEEQYF. In DNA, the CDR3 is TGTGCCTGGATGTTAGCCGGGGCGGGAGGGGAAGAGCAGTACTTC. Based on the CDR3 plus reference TRBV30 and TRBJ2-7, the full variable domain is SQTIHQWPATLVQPVGSPLSLECTVEGTSNPNLYWYRQAAGRGLQLLFYSVGIGQISSEVPQNLSASRPQDRQFILSSKKLLLSDSGFYLCAWMLAGAGGEEQYFGPGTRLTVT.

The rearrangement links TRBV11-2 to TRBJ2-7, with D possibly being TRBD1 (8 bases). The germline V gene encodes CDR1 SGHAT and CDR2 FQNNGV. V lost 8 bases and J 4 bases, leaving 18 bases between the germline ends. CDR3 length: 14 amino acids. Here the CDR3 DNA reads TGTGCCAGCCAGAGCGGGGACAGGAGTTACGAGCAGTACTTC. This codes for CASQSGDRSYEQYF.

The chain recombines TRBV18 with TRBJ1-1; a possible D gene is TRBD1 (6 bases). Germline values: CDR1 KGHSH, CDR2 LQKENI. The germline V and J ends were trimmed by 0 bases and 2 bases, with 13 bases remaining between them. The CDR3 totals 16 residues. CDR3 region: CASSPPGRGGNTEAFF. CDR3 DNA sequence: TGTGCCAGCTCACCACCCGGCAGGGGCGGTAACACTGAAGCTTTCTTT.

This sequence joins TRBV19 and TRBJ1-4, with 8 bases matching TRBD1. Germline CDR1 LNHDA, CDR2 SQIVND (reference sequence). J was trimmed by 7 bases and V by 5 bases; bases with no gene match: 9. CDR3 length: 15 residues. The CDR3, as DNA: TGTGCCAGTAGTGAGACAGGGGTTTCGGTTGAAAAACTGTTTTTT. This sequence encodes CASSETGVSVEKLFF.

The genes are TRBV7-2 and TRBJ2-7; 8 nucleotides agree with TRBD1. V dropped 3 bases and J dropped 5; count of bases not matched to a gene: 6. This CDR3 has 14 amino acids. CDR1 and CDR2 (germline): SGHTA, FQGNSA. CDR3 amino acids: CASSFRQGSHEQYF. In DNA form, the CDR3 reads TGTGCCAGCAGCTTCCGACAGGGGTCCCACGAGCAGTACTTC. Combining the CDR3 with reference TRBV7-2 and TRBJ2-7 gives the whole variable domain GAGVSQSPSNKVTEKGKDVELRCDPISGHTALYWYRQSLGQGLEFLIYFQGNSAPDKSGLPSDRFSAERTGGSVSTLTIQRTQQEDSAVYLCASSFRQGSHEQYFGPGTRLTVT.

This clone was picked up a small number of times. The chain uses TRBV11-2 and TRBJ2-1, with D perhaps matching TRBD2 (6 bases). The V and J ends lost 1 base and 5 bases respectively, with 12 bases between them. The V gene's germline CDR1 is SGHAT and CDR2 FQNNGV. The CDR3 is 15 amino acids. The DNA for the CDR3 is TGTGCCAGCAGCTTAGTTATTAGGGAGGACAATGAGCAGTTCTTC. Protein product: CASSLVIREDNEQFF.

The chain employs TRBV24-1 and TRBJ2-7; possible D gene TRBD2, 6 bases. Trimming removed 4 bases from V and 9 bases from J, with 15 bases in between. The germline gives CDR1 KGHDR, CDR2 SFDVKD. This CDR3 contains 13 residues. The CDR3 protein is CATSDSLSGVQYF. The CDR3 DNA reads TGTGCCACCAGTGACTCCCTTTCGGGGGTGCAGTACTTC.

The count of this clone is one. Written as DNA, the CDR3 is TGTGCCAGCAGTCAAGGCGGACAGGGGTTAACCGGGGAGCTGTTTTTT. This codes for CASSQGGQGLTGELFF. The rearrangement links TRBV6-1 to TRBJ2-2; TRBD1 matches 9 bases. Trimming removed 5 bases from V and 5 bases from J; junction bases left unmatched: 9. The CDR3 totals 16 residues. Per germline, CDR1 MNHNS and CDR2 SASEGT.

The rearrangement links TRBV10-1 to TRBJ2-1; 9 bases line up with TRBD2. Germline V gene lookup returns CDR1 WNHNN and CDR2 SYGVQD (reference sequence). V lost 5 bases and J lost 5; bases outside the gene matches: 10. The CDR3 is 16 residues long. The CDR3: CASSPTGSGRDNEQFF. CDR3 nucleotides: TGCGCCAGCAGTCCCACGGGTAGCGGGAGAGACAATGAGCAGTTCTTC.

This chain connects TRBV6-5 to TRBJ1-5; D gene unclear. This CDR3 spans 15 amino acids. Germline-derived CDR1 and CDR2 are MNHEY and SVGAGI. V gave up 0 bases and J gave up 1 base, with 7 bases separating them. The CDR3 DNA sequence: TGTGCCAGCAGTTACTCACTCGGGAGCAATCAGCCCCAGCATTTT. It codes for CASSYSLGSNQPQHF.

The V call is TRBV6-5, the J call TRBJ2-2; the D gene is possibly TRBD2 (6 bases). Germline CDR1 reads MNHEY; CDR2 reads SVGAGI. CDR3 size: 13 residues. Trimming shortened V by 6 bases and J by 4 bases, and 9 bases separated the two germline ends. The DNA for the CDR3 is TGTGCCAGCAGGGCGGGGTCCACCGGGGAGCTGTTTTTT. It codes for CASRAGSTGELFF.

The chain carries TRBV28 and TRBJ2-1, with 7 nucleotides matching TRBD2. Unmatched junction bases numbered 5, after V lost 3 bases and J lost 0 bases. The CDR3 contains 16 residues. Per germline, CDR1 MDHEN and CDR2 SYDVKM. CDR3 nucleotide sequence: TGTGCCAGCAGTTTGGGAGGGGCTAGCTCCTACAATGAGCAGTTCTTC. It translates to CASSLGGASSYNEQFF.

The gene calls are TRBV7-9 and TRBJ1-2; TRBD1 might be the D (6 bases). CDR1 and CDR2 from the germline V gene are SEHNR and FQNEAQ (reference sequence). The V end lost 0 bases, the J end lost 3 bases, and 8 bases lay between the germline ends. The CDR3 loop spans 14 amino acids. CDR3: CASSLADRYYGYTF. CDR3 coding DNA: TGTGCCAGCAGCTTAGCCGACAGGTACTATGGCTACACCTTC.

The chain employs TRBV5-1 and TRBJ2-1; 7 nucleotides agree with TRBD1. V lost 2 bases, J lost 6 bases, and 5 bases stayed unmatched. Germline values: CDR1 SGHRS, CDR2 YFSETQ. The CDR3 is 14 residues long. CDR3 amino acids: CASSLGGAVNEQFF. As DNA, the CDR3 is TGCGCCAGCAGCTTAGGGGGCGCGGTCAATGAGCAGTTCTTC.

This chain uses TRBV27 with TRBJ2-1; D might be TRBD2 (6 bases). The CDR3 covers 16 residues. Germline V gene data show CDR1 as MNHEY and CDR2 as SMNVEV (reference sequence). Trimming stripped 7 bases from V and 0 bases from J, with 16 bases between. The CDR3 nucleotides read TGTGCCAGCAAACCGCGGGGCTCCAGCTCCTACAATGAGCAGTTCTTC. It translates to CASKPRGSSSYNEQFF.

This chain joins TRBV5-6 and TRBJ1-2, with D possibly being TRBD1 (5 bases). Trimming stripped 1 base from V and 4 bases from J, with 17 bases between. The CDR3 runs 16 residues. Germline CDR1 SGHDT, CDR2 YYEEEE. CDR3 amino acids: CASSLLGREQGYGYTF. The DNA of the CDR3 is TGTGCCAGCAGCTTGCTGGGGAGGGAGCAGGGCTATGGCTACACCTTC.

The chain combines TRBV18 with TRBJ2-1; D call uncertain. The CDR3 has 14 amino acids. The germline gives CDR1 KGHSH, CDR2 LQKENI. V gave up 5 bases and J gave up 0 bases, with 8 bases separating them. CDR3 region: CASSASGSYNEQFF. CDR3 DNA: TGTGCCAGCTCAGCTTCGGGCTCCTACAATGAGCAGTTCTTC. The whole variable domain, filled in from reference TRBV18 and TRBJ2-1, reads NAGVMQNPRHLVRRRGQEARLRCSPMKGHSHVYWYRQLPEEGLKFMVYLQKENIIDESGMPKERFSAEFPKEGPSILRIQQVVRGDSAAYFCASSASGSYNEQFFGPGTRLTVL.

The gene calls are TRBV19 and TRBJ2-7, with 11 bases aligning to TRBD1. CDR1 is LNHDA, CDR2 SQIVND, per germline (reference sequence). The CDR3 has 14 residues. With 5 bases clipped from V and 4 bases from J, the junction kept 4 bases outside the gene matches. Here the CDR3 reads CASSRDRGTYEQYF. The CDR3 DNA reads TGTGCCAGTAGTCGGGACAGGGGGACGTACGAGCAGTACTTC. Supplemented by reference TRBV19 and TRBJ2-7, the full variable domain reads DGGITQSPKYLFRKEGQNVTLSCEQNLNHDAMYWYRQDPGQGLRLIYYSQIVNDFQKGDIAEGYSVSREKKESFPLTVTSAQKNPTAFYLCASSRDRGTYEQYFGPGTRLTVT.

The chain employs TRBV3-1 (or the pseudogene TRBV3-2) and TRBJ2-5, with 11 bases matching TRBD2. This CDR3 contains 15 residues. V dropped 4 bases and J dropped 1; count of bases not matched to a gene: 2. Germline CDR1 and CDR2: LGHDT and YNNKEL (reference sequence). The CDR3 loop reads CASSPSGGTQETQYF. In DNA, the CDR3 is TGTGCCAGCAGCCCTAGCGGGGGGACCCAAGAGACCCAGTACTTC.